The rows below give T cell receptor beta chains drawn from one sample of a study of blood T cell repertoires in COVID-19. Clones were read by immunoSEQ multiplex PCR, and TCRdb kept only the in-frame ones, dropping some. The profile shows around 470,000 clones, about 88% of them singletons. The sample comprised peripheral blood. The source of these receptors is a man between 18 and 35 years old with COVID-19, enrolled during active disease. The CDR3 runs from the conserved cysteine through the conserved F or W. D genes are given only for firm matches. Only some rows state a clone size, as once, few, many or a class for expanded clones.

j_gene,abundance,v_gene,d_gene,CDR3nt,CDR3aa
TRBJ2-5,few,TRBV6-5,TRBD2,TGTGCCACACCCCGAGGACTAGAGGAGGGGACCCAGTACTTC,CATPRGLEEGTQYF
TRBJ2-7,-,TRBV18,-,TGTGCCAGCTCAAAAGAGGGACAAAAACAGCTACTGGGCTACGAGCAGTACTTC,CASSKEGQKQLLGYEQYF
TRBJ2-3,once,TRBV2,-,TGTGCCACCGGTGAAGGGGGAGCCACAGATACGCAGTATTTT,CATGEGGATDTQYF
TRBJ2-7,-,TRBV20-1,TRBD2,TGCAGTGCTAGTGATCGTTCTAGCGGGAGGGCCCCCTACGAGCAGTACTTC,CSASDRSSGRAPYEQYF
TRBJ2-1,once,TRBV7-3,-,TGTGCCAGCAGCTTAAGTGTTTTAAATGAGCAGTTCTTC,CASSLSVLNEQFF
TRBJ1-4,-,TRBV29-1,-,TGCAGCGTCCAAGGGACTGCCGGCGAGGAAAAACTGTTTTTT,CSVQGTAGEEKLFF
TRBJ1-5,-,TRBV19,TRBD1,TGTGCCAGTAGTTCGTCCAGGGGACAGGGTATACGTAGCAATCAGCCCCAGCATTTT,CASSSSRGQGIRSNQPQHF
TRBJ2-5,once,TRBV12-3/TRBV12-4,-,TGTGCCAGCAGGGTGGAGGCTTTGGGGACCCAGTACTTC,CASRVEALGTQYF
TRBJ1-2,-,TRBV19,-,TGTGCCAGTAGTATGGACTATTCATATCGCTACACCTTC,CASSMDYSYRYTF
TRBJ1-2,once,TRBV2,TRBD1,TGTGCCAGCAGTAGACAGGGAAGTAACTATGGCTACACCTTC,CASSRQGSNYGYTF
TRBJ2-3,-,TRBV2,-,TGTGCCAGCAGCGTTGAGGTGGATCTATTGTTTGGCACAGATACGCAGTATTTT,CASSVEVDLLFGTDTQYF
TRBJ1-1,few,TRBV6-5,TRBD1,TGTGCCAGCAGTTACTCTGGACAGGGAAGAACTGAAGCTTTCTTT,CASSYSGQGRTEAFF
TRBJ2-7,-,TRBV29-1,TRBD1,TGCAGCGTTGACACAGGGGAGAATTACGAGCAGTACTTC,CSVDTGENYEQYF
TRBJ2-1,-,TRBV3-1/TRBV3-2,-,TGTGCCAGCAGCCCCAATCTAGCCCCCAATGAGCAGTTCTTC,CASSPNLAPNEQFF
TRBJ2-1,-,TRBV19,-,TGTGCCAGTAGGGGCGTCGAGCAGTTCTTC,CASRGVEQFF
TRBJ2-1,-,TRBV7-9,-,TGTGCCAGCAGGCGGGGATCGGGAAATGAGCAGTTCTTC,CASRRGSGNEQFF